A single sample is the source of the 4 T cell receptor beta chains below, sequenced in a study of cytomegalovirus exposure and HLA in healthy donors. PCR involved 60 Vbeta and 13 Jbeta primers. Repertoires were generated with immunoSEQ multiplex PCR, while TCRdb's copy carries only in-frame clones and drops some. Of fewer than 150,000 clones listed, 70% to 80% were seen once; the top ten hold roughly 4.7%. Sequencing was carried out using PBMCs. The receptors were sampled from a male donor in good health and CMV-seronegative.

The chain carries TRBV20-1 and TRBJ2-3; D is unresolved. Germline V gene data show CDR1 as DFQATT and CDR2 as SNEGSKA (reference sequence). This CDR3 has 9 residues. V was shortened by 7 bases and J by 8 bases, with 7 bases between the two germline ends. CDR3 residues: CSVLSTQYF. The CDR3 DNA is TGCAGTGTTTTGAGTACGCAGTATTTT.

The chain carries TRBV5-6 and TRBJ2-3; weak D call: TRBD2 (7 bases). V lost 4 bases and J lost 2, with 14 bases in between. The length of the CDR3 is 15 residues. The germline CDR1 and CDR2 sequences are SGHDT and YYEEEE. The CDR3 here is CASSTGGAYTDTQYF. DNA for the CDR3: TGTGCCAGCAGCACTGGGGGGGCCTACACAGATACGCAGTATTTT.

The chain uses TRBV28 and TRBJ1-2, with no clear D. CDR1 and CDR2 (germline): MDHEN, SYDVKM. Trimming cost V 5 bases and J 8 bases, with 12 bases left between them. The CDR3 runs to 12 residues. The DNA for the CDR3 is TGTGCCAGCAGTCTTCCCCTTCGGGGCTACACCTTC. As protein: CASSLPLRGYTF.

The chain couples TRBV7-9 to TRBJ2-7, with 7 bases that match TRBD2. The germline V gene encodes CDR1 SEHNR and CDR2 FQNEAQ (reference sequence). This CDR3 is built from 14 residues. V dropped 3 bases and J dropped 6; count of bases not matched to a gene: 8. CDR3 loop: CASSFAGVISEQYF. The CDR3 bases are TGTGCCAGCAGCTTCGCGGGAGTTATTAGCGAGCAGTACTTC.